What follows are 2 T cell receptor beta chains derived from one specimen sequenced in a study of CD8 T cells in Susac syndrome. An input of about 0.5 to 1 ug of RNA was subjected to reverse transcription using random hexamers. TCRdb independently ran MiXCR on the immunoSEQ multiplex PCR reads; one entry per CDR3 protein. The data contain about 70,000 distinct CDR3 sequences, approximately 96% of them singletons. What was sequenced was CD4+ T cells from PBMCs. The receptors stem from a human donor with multiple sclerosis.

This clonotype was seen just once. CDR3 nucleotides: TGTGCCAGCAGCTTATCTCAGGGCCGAGCTTTCTTT. It specifies CASSLSQGRAFF. The chain uses TRBV7-2 and TRBJ1-1, with a weak D call TRBD1 (5 bases). The germline V and J ends were trimmed by 2 bases and 10 bases, with 11 bases remaining between them. CDR1 SGHTA and CDR2 FQGNSA come from the germline V gene. The CDR3 has 12 amino acids.

This chain uses TRBV28 with TRBJ1-5; D is unclear. The CDR3 sequence is 15 residues long. Trimming pared 3 bases from V and 5 bases from J, leaving 14 bases between. The germline V gene has CDR1 MDHEN and CDR2 SYDVKM. CDR3 sequence reads: CASSLRRLRHQPQHF. Written as DNA, the CDR3 is TGTGCCAGCAGTTTGCGGCGCTTGAGGCATCAGCCCCAGCATTTT.